This T cell receptor beta chain is from a study of regulatory T cells in long-lasting Graves disease. Study-level findings and limits: TRBV28, TRBJ1-2 and TRBJ2-5 were favored in persistent disease.

According to the study, TCR beta libraries were built with iRepertoire HTBI primers and CDR3-region Arm-PCR. TCRdb reprocessed the multiplex PCR reads with MiXCR, giving one entry per CDR3 protein. The table lists 360,000 or so distinct CDR3 sequences, 15% to 20% of them singletons. This clonotype was found a few times. The antigen is unknown. The CDR3 extends over 11 amino acids. CDR1 and CDR2 from the germline V gene are SEHNR and FQNEAQ (reference sequence). V was cut by 3 bases and J by 8 bases, with 4 bases left in between. The time point was: newly diagnosed GD, antithyroid drugs for less than 3 months. Extracted RNA from PBMCs served as the source of the TCR library. With EDTA tubes as the receptacles, around 10 milliliters of peripheral blood were drawn. The same sample was also studied in work on T cells in Graves' hyperthyroidism and ophthalmopathy. That source reports: Patients showing uncontrolled infection, other autoimmune disease, pregnancy or lactation were ineligible. Primed by the HTBI set, a first-round RT-PCR was run on the TCR CDR3.

The sequences come from peripheral blood mononuclear cells (PBMCs), collected at new diagnosis, from a patient treated with antithyroid drugs. This sequence originates from a woman younger than 30 with Graves disease. V usage is TRBV7-9 and J usage is TRBJ1-4; D is undetermined. CDR3 protein: CASSFSEKLFF. In DNA, the CDR3 is TGTGCCAGCAGCTTTTCCGAAAAACTGTTTTTT.